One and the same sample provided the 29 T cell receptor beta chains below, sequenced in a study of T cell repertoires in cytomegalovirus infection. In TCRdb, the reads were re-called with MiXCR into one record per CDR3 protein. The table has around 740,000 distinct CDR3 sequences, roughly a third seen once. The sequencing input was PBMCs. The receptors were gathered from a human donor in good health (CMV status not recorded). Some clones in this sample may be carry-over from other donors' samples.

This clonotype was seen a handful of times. The CDR3 is CASGEPYGETQYF. The DNA for the CDR3 is TGTGCCAGCGGGGAACCCTACGGGGAGACCCAGTACTTC. The V and J genes are TRBV6-5 and TRBJ2-5; no clear D. V was pared by 8 bases and J by 5 bases, with 15 bases between. Germline V lookup: CDR1 MNHEY, CDR2 SVGAGI. CDR3 length: 13 amino acids.

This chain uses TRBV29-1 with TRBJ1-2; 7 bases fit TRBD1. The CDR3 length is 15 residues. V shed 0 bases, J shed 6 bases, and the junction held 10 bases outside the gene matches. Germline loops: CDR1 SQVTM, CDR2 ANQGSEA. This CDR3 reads CSVEDRGTVLNGYTF. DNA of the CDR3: TGCAGCGTTGAAGATAGGGGGACAGTGTTGAATGGCTACACCTTC.

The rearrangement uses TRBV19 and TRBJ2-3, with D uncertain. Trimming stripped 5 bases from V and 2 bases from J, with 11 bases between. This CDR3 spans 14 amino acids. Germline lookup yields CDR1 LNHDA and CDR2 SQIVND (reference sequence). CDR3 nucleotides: TGTGCCAGTAGTCCATCCTGGACCACAGATACGCAGTATTTT. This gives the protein CASSPSWTTDTQYF.

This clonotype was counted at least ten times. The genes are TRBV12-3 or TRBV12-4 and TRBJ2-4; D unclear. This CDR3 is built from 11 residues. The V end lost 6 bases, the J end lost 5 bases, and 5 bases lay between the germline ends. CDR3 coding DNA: TGTGCCAGCAGCGTCCAAAACATTCAGTACTTC. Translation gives CASSVQNIQYF.

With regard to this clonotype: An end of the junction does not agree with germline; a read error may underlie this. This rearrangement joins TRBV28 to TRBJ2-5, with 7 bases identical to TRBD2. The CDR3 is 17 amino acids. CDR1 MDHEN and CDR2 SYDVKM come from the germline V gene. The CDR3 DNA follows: TGTGCCAGCAGTTCGCCGGGAGGCGAAGGAAGGCAAGGGACCCAGTACTTC. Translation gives CASSSPGGEGRQGTQYF.

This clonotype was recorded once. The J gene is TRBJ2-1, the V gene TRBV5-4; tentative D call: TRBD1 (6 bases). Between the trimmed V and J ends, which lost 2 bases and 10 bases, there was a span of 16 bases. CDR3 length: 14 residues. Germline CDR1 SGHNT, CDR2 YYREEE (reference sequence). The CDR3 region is CASSLLQGSREQFF. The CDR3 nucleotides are TGTGCCAGCAGCTTATTACAGGGAAGTCGCGAGCAGTTCTTC. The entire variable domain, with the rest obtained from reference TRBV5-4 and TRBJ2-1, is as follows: ETGVTQSPTHLIKTRGQQVTLRCSSQSGHNTVSWYQQALGQGPQFIFQYYREEENGRGNFPPRFSGLQFPNYSSELNVNALELDDSALYLCASSLLQGSREQFFGPGTRLTVL.

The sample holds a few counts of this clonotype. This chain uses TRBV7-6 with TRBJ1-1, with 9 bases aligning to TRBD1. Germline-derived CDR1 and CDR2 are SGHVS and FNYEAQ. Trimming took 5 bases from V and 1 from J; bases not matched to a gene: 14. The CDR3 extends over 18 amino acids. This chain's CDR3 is CASSQSAGQGKRNTEAFF. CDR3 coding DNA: TGTGCCAGCAGCCAAAGTGCAGGACAGGGGAAGAGGAACACTGAAGCTTTCTTT.

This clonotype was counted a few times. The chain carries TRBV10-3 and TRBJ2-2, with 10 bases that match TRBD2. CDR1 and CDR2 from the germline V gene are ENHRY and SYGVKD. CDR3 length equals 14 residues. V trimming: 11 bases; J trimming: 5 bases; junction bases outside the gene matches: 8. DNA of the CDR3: TGTGCCCCATTGGGGACTAGCGCGACCGGGGAGCTGTTTTTT. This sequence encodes CAPLGTSATGELFF.

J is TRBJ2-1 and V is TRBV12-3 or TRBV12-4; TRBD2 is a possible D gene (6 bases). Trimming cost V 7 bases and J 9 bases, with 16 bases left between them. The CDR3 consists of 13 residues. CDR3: CASTRRRESEQFF. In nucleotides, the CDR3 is TGTGCCAGCACCCGACGGAGGGAATCTGAGCAGTTCTTC.

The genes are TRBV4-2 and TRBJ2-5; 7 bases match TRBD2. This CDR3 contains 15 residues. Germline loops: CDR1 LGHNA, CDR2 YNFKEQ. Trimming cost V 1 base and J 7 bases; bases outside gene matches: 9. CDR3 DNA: TGTGCCAGCAGCCAAGGCCCCGGGGGGAGGGGGACCCAGTACTTC. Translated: CASSQGPGGRGTQYF.

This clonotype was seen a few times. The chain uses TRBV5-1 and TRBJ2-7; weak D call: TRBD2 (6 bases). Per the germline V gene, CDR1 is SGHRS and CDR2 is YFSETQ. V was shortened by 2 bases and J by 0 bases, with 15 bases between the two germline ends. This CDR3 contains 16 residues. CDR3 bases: TGCGCCAGCAGCTTAGCCGTCGGGAGCGGCTCCTACGAGCAGTACTTC. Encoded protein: CASSLAVGSGSYEQYF.

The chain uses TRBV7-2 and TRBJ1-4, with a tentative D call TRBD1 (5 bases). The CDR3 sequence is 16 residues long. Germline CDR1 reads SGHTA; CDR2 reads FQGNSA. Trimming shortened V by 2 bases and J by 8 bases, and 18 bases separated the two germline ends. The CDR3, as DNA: TGTGCCAGCAGCTTAAGGGGAGGGGCCCTCGGAGAAAAACTGTTTTTT. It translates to CASSLRGGALGEKLFF.

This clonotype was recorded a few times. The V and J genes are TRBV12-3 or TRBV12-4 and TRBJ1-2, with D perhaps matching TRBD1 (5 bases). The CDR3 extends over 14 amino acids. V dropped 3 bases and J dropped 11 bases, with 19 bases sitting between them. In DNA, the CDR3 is TGTGCCAGCAGTTTTATGGGGCTTCCCGAGGGTTACACCTTC. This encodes CASSFMGLPEGYTF.

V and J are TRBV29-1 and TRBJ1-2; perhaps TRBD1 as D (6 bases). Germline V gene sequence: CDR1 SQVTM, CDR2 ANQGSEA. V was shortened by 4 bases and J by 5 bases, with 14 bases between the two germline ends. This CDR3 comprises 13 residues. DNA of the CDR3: TGCAGCGTTGCAGGGGCTTCGTGGTATGGCTACACCTTC. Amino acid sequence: CSVAGASWYGYTF.

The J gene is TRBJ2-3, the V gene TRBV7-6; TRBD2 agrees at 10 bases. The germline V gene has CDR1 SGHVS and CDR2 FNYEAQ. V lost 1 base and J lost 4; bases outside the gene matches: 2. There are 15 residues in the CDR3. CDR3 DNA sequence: TGTGCCAGCAGCTTAGGGGGGACTAGCGCAGATACGCAGTATTTT. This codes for CASSLGGTSADTQYF. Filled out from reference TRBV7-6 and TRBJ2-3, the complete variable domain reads GAGVSQSPRYKVTKRGQDVALRCDPISGHVSLYWYRQALGQGPEFLTYFNYEAQQDKSGLPNDRFSAERPEGSISTLTIQRTEQRDSAMYRCASSLGGTSADTQYFGPGTRLTVL.

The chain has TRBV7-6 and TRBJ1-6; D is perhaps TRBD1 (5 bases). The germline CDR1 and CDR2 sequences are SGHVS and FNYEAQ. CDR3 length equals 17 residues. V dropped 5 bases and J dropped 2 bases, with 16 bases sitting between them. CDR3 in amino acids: CASSPLPSRAYNSPLHF. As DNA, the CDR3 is TGTGCCAGCAGCCCTTTACCCAGCAGGGCCTATAATTCACCCCTCCACTTT.

The CDR3 is CASSFEGYTNEKLFF. In nucleotides, the CDR3 is TGTGCCAGCAGCTTCGAGGGATACACTAATGAAAAACTGTTTTTT. This chain joins TRBV11-2 and TRBJ1-4; D not certain. V was trimmed by 3 bases and J by 2 bases, leaving 10 bases between them. This CDR3 region has 15 residues. Germline lookup yields CDR1 SGHAT and CDR2 FQNNGV.

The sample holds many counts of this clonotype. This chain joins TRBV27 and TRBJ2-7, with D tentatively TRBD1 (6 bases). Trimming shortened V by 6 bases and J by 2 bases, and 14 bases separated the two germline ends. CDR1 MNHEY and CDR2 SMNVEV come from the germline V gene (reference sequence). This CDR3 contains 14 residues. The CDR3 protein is CASSLAQGTYEQYF. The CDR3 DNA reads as TGTGCCAGCAGCTTAGCACAGGGCACCTACGAGCAGTACTTC.

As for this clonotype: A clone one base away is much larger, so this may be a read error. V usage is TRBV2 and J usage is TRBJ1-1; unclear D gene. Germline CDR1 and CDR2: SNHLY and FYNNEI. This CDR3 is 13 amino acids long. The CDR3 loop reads CASSEGLNTEAVF. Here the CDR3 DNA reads TGTGCCAGCAGTGAAGGGCTCAACACTGAAGCTGTCTTT.

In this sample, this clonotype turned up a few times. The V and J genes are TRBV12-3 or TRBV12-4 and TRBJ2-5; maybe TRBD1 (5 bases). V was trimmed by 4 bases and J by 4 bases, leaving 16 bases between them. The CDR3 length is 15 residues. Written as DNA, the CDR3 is TGTGCCAGCAGTTCTCGGACACCGGTGGGAGAGACCCAGTACTTC. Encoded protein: CASSSRTPVGETQYF.

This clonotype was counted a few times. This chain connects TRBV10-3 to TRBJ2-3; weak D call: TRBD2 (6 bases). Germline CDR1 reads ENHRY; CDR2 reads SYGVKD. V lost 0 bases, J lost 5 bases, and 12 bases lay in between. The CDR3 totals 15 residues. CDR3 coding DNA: TGTGCCATCAGTGAGTCTCCCTTGGGGGGAGATACGCAGTATTTT. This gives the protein CAISESPLGGDTQYF.

The CDR3 protein is CASSSVGGSHNEQFF. DNA for the CDR3: TGTGCCAGCAGCTCCGTCGGAGGGAGCCACAATGAGCAGTTCTTC. This chain connects TRBV5-6 to TRBJ2-1, with D possibly being TRBD2 (6 bases). The length of the CDR3 is 15 residues. Germline V CDR1 and CDR2: SGHDT, YYEEEE. V dropped 3 bases and J dropped 5 bases, with 15 bases sitting between them.

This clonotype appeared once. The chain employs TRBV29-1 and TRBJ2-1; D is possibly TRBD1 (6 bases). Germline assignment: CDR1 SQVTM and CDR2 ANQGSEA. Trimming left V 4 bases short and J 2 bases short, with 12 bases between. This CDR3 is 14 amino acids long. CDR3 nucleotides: TGCAGCGTTGGGGTCCGGGACACCTACAATGAGCAGTTCTTC. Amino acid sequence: CSVGVRDTYNEQFF.

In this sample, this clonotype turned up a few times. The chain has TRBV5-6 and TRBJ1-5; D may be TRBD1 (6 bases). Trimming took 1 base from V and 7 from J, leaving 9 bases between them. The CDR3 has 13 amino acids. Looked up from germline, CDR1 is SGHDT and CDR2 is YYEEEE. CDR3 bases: TGTGCCAGCAGCTTGTTAGGGACACAGCCCCAGCATTTT. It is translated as CASSLLGTQPQHF.

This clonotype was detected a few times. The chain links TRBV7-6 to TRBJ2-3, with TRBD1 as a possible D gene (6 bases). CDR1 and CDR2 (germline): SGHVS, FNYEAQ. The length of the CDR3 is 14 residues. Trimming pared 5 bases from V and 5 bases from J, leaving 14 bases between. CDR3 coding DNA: TGTGCCAGCAGCCCACAGGGATATCAAGATACGCAGTATTTT. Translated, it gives CASSPQGYQDTQYF.

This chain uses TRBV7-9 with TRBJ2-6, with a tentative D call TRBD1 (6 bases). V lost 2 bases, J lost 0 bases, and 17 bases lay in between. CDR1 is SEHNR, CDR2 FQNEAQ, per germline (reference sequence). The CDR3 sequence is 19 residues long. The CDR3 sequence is CASSLFVQGPSSGANVLTF. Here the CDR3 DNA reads TGTGCCAGCAGCTTATTTGTACAGGGTCCAAGCTCTGGGGCCAACGTCCTGACTTTC.

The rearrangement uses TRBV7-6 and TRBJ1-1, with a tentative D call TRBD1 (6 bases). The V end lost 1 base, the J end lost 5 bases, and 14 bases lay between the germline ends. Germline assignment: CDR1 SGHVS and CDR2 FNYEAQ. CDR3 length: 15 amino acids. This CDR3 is CASSLGIQGSTEAFF. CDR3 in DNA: TGTGCCAGCAGCTTAGGTATACAGGGAAGTACTGAAGCTTTCTTT.

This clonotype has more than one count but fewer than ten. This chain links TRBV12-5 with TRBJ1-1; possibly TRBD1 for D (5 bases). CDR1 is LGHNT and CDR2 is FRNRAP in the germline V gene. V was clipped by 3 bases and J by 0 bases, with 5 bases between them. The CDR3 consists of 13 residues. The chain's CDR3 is CASGLGVNTEAFF. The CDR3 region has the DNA TGTGCTAGTGGTTTAGGGGTGAACACTGAAGCTTTCTTT.

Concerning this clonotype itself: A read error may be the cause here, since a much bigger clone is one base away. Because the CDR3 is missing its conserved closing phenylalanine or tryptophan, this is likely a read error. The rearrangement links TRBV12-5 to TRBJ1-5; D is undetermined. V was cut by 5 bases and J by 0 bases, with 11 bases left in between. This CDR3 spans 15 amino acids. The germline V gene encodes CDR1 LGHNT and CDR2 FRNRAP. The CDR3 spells CASGMEGPSNQPQHL. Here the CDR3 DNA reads TGTGCTAGTGGTATGGAAGGCCCTAGCAATCAGCCCCAGCATTTG.